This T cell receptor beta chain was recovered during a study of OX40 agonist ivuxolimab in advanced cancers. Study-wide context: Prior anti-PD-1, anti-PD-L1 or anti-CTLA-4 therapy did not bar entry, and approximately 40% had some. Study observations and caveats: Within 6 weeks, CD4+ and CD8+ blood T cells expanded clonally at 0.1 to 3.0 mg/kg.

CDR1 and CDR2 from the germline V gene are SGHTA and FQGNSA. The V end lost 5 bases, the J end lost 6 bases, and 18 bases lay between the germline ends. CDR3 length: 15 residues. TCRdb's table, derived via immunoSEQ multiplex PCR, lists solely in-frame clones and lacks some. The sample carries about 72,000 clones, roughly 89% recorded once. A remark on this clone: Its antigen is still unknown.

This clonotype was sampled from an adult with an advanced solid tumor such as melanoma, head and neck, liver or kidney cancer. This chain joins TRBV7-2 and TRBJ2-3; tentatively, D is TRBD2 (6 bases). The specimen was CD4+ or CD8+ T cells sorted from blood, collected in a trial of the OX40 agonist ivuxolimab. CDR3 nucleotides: TGTGCCAGCAGCCCGTTCGGGGAAGCGGGTGATACGCAGTATTTT. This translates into CASSPFGEAGDTQYF. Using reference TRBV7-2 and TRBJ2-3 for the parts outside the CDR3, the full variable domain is GAGVSQSPSNKVTEKGKDVELRCDPISGHTALYWYRQSLGQGLEFLIYFQGNSAPDKSGLPSDRFSAERTGGSVSTLTIQRTQQEDSAVYLCASSPFGEAGDTQYFGPGTRLTVL.